This T cell receptor (beta chain) was observed in a study of cytomegalovirus exposure and HLA in healthy donors. Whole-study results and caveats: In a later analysis, common viral pathogens appeared linked to several of the most significant clusters. CMV serostatus was the only recorded immune exposure for donors.

Germline V CDR1 and CDR2: MNHEY, SVGAGI. The CDR3 spans 14 residues. The junction had 6 bases not matched to a gene; V was cut back by 7 bases and J by 2 bases. The PCR contained 60 Vbeta and 13 Jbeta primers. Profiling relied on immunoSEQ multiplex PCR, and the TCRdb table lists in-frame clones only, not all of them. This table has about 190,000 clones, around 83% appearing once. Of note for this clone: What it recognizes is unknown. Other nucleotide sequences in the sample specify the same CDR3.

The receptor's source is a woman between 18 and 29 years old in good health and CMV-seronegative. The genes are TRBV6-5 and TRBJ1-2; 8 bases align to TRBD1. Sequencing was performed on PBMCs. In DNA form, the CDR3 reads TGTGCCAGCACCGACGCAGGGGGCAACTATGGCTACACCTTC. It codes for CASTDAGGNYGYTF.